These T cell receptor beta chains were read from a single sample in a study of OX40 agonist ivuxolimab in advanced cancers. TCRdb keeps only in-frame clones here, not all; method: immunoSEQ multiplex PCR. This sample yields around 69,000 clones, of which 70% to 90% are seen a single time; 4% belongs to the top ten. The material sequenced was CD4+ or CD8+ T cells sorted from blood, taken in a trial of the OX40 agonist ivuxolimab. Receptors originate from an adult with an advanced solid tumor such as melanoma, head and neck, liver or kidney cancer. Each CDR3 is given with its conserved first and last residue. A D gene is named only where the DNA matches it firmly. The size entry is marked missing in some rows and otherwise reads once, few, many or a size class.

CDR3aa,CDR3nt,v_gene,j_gene,abundance,d_gene
CASSRITGPTSGEQYF,TGTGCCAGCTCACGCATAACCGGACCCACTTCGGGGGAGCAGTACTTC,TRBV18,TRBJ2-7,NA,NA
CASGMMDRDYGYTF,TGTGCTAGTGGTATGATGGACAGAGACTATGGCTACACCTTC,TRBV12-5,TRBJ1-2,NA,NA
CASSDTGLAGEQFF,TGTGCCAGTAGCGACACAGGACTAGCGGGAGAGCAGTTCTTC,TRBV19,TRBJ2-1,NA,TRBD2
CASSVGGRINYNEQFF,TGTGCCAGCAGCGTAGGTGGCAGGATTAACTACAATGAGCAGTTCTTC,TRBV9,TRBJ2-1,NA,NA
CASKGLAEDTQYF,TGTGCCAGCAAGGGACTAGCGGAAGATACGCAGTATTTT,TRBV27,TRBJ2-3,NA,TRBD2
CASSGVTYGYTF,TGTGCCAGTTCAGGGGTAACCTATGGCTACACCTTC,TRBV19,TRBJ1-2,NA,NA
CAIRGSGANYGYTF,TGTGCCATCAGGGGCTCCGGGGCCAACTATGGCTACACCTTC,TRBV10-3,TRBJ1-2,NA,NA
CASGPGTYLYEQYF,TGTGCCTCGGGACCGGGGACGTACCTCTACGAGCAGTACTTC,TRBV30,TRBJ2-7,few,NA
CASSPQGGLAGGDEQYF,TGTGCCAGCAGCCCGCAGGGGGGACTAGCGGGAGGTGACGAGCAGTACTTC,TRBV27,TRBJ2-7,NA,TRBD2
CASSYSGEGTETQYF,TGTGCCAGCAGTTACTCGGGGGAGGGGACGGAGACCCAGTACTTC,TRBV6-5,TRBJ2-5,NA,TRBD2
CASSSKTSGSADTQYF,TGTGCCAGCAGCTCAAAGACTAGCGGGAGCGCAGATACGCAGTATTTT,TRBV5-4,TRBJ2-3,NA,TRBD2
CATSKIRDRSFSGANVLTF,TGTGCCACCAGCAAGATCCGGGACAGGAGTTTCTCTGGGGCCAACGTCCTGACTTTC,TRBV15,TRBJ2-6,NA,TRBD1
CASSPLTSGGSYEQYF,TGCGCCAGCAGCCCATTGACTAGCGGTGGCTCCTACGAGCAGTACTTC,TRBV5-1,TRBJ2-7,once,TRBD2
CASSSDGLGKLFF,TGCGCCAGCAGCTCCGACGGGCTGGGGAAACTGTTTTTT,TRBV5-1,TRBJ1-4,NA,NA
CASSLAGLEGSYEQYF,TGTGCCAGCAGTTTAGCCGGACTAGAGGGGTCCTACGAGCAGTACTTC,TRBV28,TRBJ2-7,NA,TRBD2
CANTRLGTASYGYTF,TGTGCCAACACCCGATTGGGGACAGCATCCTATGGCTACACCTTC,TRBV6-1,TRBJ1-2,NA,TRBD1
CAISESMETQYF,TGTGCCATCAGTGAGTCGATGGAGACCCAGTACTTC,TRBV10-3,TRBJ2-5,NA,NA
CASSSGQQETQYF,TGCGCCAGCAGCTCCGGACAGCAAGAGACCCAGTACTTC,TRBV5-1,TRBJ2-5,NA,NA
CASSLGTRDTHEQYF,TGTGCCAGCAGCTTGGGGACAAGGGACACCCACGAGCAGTACTTC,TRBV7-2,TRBJ2-7,NA,NA
CASRLQGASNQPQHF,TGTGCCAGCAGACTACAGGGGGCTAGCAATCAGCCCCAGCATTTT,TRBV27,TRBJ1-5,NA,TRBD1
CASSLVGRDGDEQFF,TGTGCCAGCAGCTTGGTGGGGCGGGATGGCGATGAGCAGTTCTTC,TRBV5-6,TRBJ2-1,NA,NA